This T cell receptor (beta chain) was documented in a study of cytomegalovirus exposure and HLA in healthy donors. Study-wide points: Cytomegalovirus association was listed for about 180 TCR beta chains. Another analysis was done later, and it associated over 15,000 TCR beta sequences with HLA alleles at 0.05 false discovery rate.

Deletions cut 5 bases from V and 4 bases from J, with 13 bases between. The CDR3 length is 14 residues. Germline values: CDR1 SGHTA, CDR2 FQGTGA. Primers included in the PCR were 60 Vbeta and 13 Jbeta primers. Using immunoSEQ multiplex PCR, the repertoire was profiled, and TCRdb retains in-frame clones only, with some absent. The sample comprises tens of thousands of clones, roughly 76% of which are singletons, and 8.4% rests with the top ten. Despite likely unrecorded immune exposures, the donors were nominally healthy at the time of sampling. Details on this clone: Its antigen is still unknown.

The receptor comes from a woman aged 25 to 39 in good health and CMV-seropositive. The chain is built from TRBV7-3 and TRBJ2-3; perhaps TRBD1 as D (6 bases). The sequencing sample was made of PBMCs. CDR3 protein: CASSPGVRPDTQYF. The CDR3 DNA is TGTGCCAGCAGCCCAGGGGTAAGGCCAGATACGCAGTATTTT.